This T cell receptor beta chain is from a study of blood T cell repertoires in COVID-19. Overall study context: T cells, B-cell-depleted T cells, or PBMCs supplied cDNA or gDNA.

The table lists this clone with a count of one. This CDR3 contains 15 residues. Trimming removed 6 bases from V and 7 bases from J, with 23 bases in between. The germline V gene encodes CDR1 SGHRS and CDR2 YFSETQ. Profiling relied on immunoSEQ multiplex PCR, and the TCRdb table lists in-frame clones only, not all of them. The sample has some 360,000 clones; 88% are singletons. The chain is built from TRBV5-1 and TRBJ2-7; TRBD1 might be the D (7 bases). This receptor was identified in a woman aged 30 to 39 who had been exposed to COVID-19. The sample comprised PBMCs or T cells enriched from blood (not recorded which). CDR3 DNA: TGCGCCAGCACTCCGTTTTCAGGGGGGAAAGGGGAGCAGTACTTC. As protein: CASTPFSGGKGEQYF.